Detailed here is one T cell receptor (beta chain). Its antigen is not identified. From CD4+ cells came CD45RA+ naive and CD45RA-negative memory subsets. Running of the assay took place at deep level. The repertoire was sequenced with immunoSEQ multiplex PCR; TCRdb's copy has only in-frame clones and lacks some. The data contain about 2 million clones, around 95% of them singletons. These data belong to a study of shared clonotypes between healthy human individuals. The trim removed 2 bases at V and 6 bases at J, leaving 5 bases unmatched. The CDR3 totals 14 residues. Germline loops: CDR1 SNHLY, CDR2 FYNNEI. Study-wide findings and caveats: Clonotypes not shared had lower generation probabilities than those common to all four donors.

The sequencing sample was made of naive CD4+ T cells sorted from blood. The subset was: CD45RA+ positively selected. The rearrangement links TRBV2 to TRBJ2-7; 9 bases are a match to TRBD1. This receptor was taken from a man younger than 35 in good health. The CDR3 nucleotides are TGTGCCAGCAGTGAAAGAGGGACAGGGTGCGAGCAGTACTTC. Amino acid sequence: CASSERGTGCEQYF.